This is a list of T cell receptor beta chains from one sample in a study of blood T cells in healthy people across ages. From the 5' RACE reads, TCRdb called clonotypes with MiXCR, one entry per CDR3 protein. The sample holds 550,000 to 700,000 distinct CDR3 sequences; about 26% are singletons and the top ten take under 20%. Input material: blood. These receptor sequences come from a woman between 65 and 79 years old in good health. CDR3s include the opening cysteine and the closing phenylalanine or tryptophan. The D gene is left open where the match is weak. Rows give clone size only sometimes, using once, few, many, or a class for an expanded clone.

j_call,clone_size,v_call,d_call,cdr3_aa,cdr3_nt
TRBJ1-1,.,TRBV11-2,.,CASSLVHGTANVKGWNTEAFF,TGTGCCAGCAGCTTAGTCCACGGGACGGCAAATGTAAAAGGATGGAACACTGAAGCTTTCTTT
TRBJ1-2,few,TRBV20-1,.,CSARSQVGYTF,TGCAGTGCTAGAAGTCAGGTTGGCTACACCTTC
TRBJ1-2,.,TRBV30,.,CAWSGDRLNYGYTF,TGTGCCTGGAGTGGCGACAGGCTCAACTATGGCTACACCTTC
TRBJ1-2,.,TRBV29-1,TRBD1,CSAVTGQGVRGYTF,TGCAGCGCTGTGACGGGACAGGGAGTGAGGGGCTACACCTTC
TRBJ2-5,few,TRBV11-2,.,CASSLMWGSVETQYF,TGTGCCAGCAGTCTAATGTGGGGTAGCGTGGAGACCCAGTACTTC
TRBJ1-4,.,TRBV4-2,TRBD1,CASSQGDRGVEKLFF,TGTGCCAGCAGCCAGGGGGACAGGGGCGTTGAAAAACTGTTTTTT
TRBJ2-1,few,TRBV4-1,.,CASSQGRGAWNEQFF,TGCGCCAGCAGCCAAGGCCGGGGGGCCTGGAATGAGCAGTTCTTC
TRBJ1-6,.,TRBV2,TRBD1,CASTQGISPPLHF,TGTGCCAGCACACAGGGGATCTCTCCACCCCTCCACTTT
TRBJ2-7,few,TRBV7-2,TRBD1,CASSSGQGGFYEQYF,TGTGCCAGCAGCTCTGGACAGGGAGGATTCTACGAGCAGTACTTC
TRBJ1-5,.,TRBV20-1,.,CSAGRASGGSNQPQHF,TGCAGTGCGGGGAGGGCGTCCGGGGGGAGCAATCAGCCCCAGCATTTT
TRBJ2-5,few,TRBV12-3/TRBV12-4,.,CASSSARDQYF,TGTGCCAGCAGTTCCGCAAGGGACCAGTACTTC
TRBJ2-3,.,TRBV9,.,CASSVSWGHTDTQYF,TGTGCCAGCAGCGTATCGTGGGGCCACACAGATACGCAGTATTTT
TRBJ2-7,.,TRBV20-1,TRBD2,CSASDAGVGYEQYF,TGCAGTGCTAGTGATGCGGGGGTAGGTTACGAGCAGTACTTC
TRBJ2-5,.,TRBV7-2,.,CASSLAGGTPRF,TGTGCCAGCAGCTTAGCGGGCGGGACCCCCCGCTTC
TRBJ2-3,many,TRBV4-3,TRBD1,CASSQDEGDSEYF,TGCGCCAGCAGCCAAGATGAGGGGGACAGTGAGTATTTT
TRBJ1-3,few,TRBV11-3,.,CASSLGQTGNTIYF,TGTGCCAGCAGCTTGGGACAAACTGGAAACACCATATATTTT
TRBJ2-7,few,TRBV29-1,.,CSVESGLGTSEQYF,TGCAGCGTTGAGAGTGGACTTGGGACTTCCGAGCAGTACTTC
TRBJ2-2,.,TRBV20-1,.,CSARGDTGELFF,TGCAGTGCTAGGGGAGACACCGGGGAGCTGTTTTTT
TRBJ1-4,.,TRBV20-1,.,CSARDPQPRANEKLFF,TGCAGTGCTAGAGACCCACAGCCTAGGGCTAATGAAAAACTGTTTTTT
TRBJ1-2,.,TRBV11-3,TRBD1,CASSFLGTDYGYTF,TGTGCCAGCAGCTTCCTTGGGACAGACTATGGCTACACCTTC
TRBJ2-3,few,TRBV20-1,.,CSASGVLSDTQYF,TGCAGTGCTAGCGGGGTGCTTTCAGATACGCAGTATTTT
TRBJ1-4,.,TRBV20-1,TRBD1,CSARTQTGGNEKLFF,TGCAGTGCTAGAACCCAGACAGGGGGAAATGAAAAACTGTTTTTT
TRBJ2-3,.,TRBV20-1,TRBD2,CSARGHRYSGGASDTQYF,TGCAGTGCTAGAGGGCATCGATATAGCGGGGGGGCCTCAGATACGCAGTATTTT
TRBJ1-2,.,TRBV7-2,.,CASSLGGRGYGYTF,TGTGCCAGCAGCTTAGGAGGCCGTGGCTATGGCTACACCTTC
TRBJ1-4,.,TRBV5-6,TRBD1,CASSRRKGQTNEKLFF,TGTGCCAGCAGCCGGAGAAAGGGACAGACTAATGAAAAACTGTTTTTT
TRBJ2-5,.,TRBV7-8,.,CASRRRDSSPGETQYF,TGTGCCAGCAGGCGCCGGGACTCCTCGCCAGGAGAGACCCAGTACTTC
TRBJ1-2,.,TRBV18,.,CASSPIGDGYTF,TGTGCCAGCTCTCCGATCGGGGATGGCTACACCTTC
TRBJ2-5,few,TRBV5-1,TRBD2,CASSTGGAGETQYF,TGCGCCAGCAGCACCGGGGGGGCCGGAGAGACCCAGTACTTC
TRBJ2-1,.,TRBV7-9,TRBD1,CASSLPQGAQFF,TGTGCCAGCAGCTTGCCACAGGGGGCCCAGTTCTTC
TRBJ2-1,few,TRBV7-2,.,CASSERVGVRYNEQFF,TGTGCCAGCAGCGAGAGGGTGGGGGTTAGGTACAATGAGCAGTTCTTC
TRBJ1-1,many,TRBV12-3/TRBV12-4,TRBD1,CASSPRTGMNTEAFF,TGTGCCAGCAGCCCCCGGACAGGGATGAACACTGAAGCTTTCTTT
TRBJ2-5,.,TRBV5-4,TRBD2,CASCRGGLGETQYF,TGTGCCAGCTGCCGGGGAGGGTTAGGAGAGACCCAGTACTTC
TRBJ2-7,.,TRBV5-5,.,CASSSGVLWGEQYF,TGTGCCAGCAGCTCGGGGGTACTTTGGGGCGAGCAGTACTTC
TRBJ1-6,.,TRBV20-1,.,CSASFSSYNSPLHF,TGCAGTGCTAGTTTCAGCTCCTATAATTCACCCCTCCACTTT
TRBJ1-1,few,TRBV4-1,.,CASSQWSVNTEAFF,TGCGCCAGCAGCCAATGGTCAGTGAACACTGAAGCTTTCTTT
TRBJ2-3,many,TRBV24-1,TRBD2,CATSPSTSGGGYTQYF,TGTGCCACCAGTCCCTCGACTAGCGGGGGGGGTTATACGCAGTATTTT
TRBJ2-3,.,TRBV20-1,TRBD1,CSARDPGQGADTQYF,TGCAGTGCTAGAGATCCGGGACAGGGGGCAGATACGCAGTATTTT
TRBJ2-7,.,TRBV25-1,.,CASSEPTGRPYEQYF,TGTGCCAGCAGTGAACCCACCGGGAGACCTTACGAGCAGTACTTC
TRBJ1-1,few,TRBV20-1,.,CSAKEFWSTEAFF,TGCAGTGCAAAGGAGTTTTGGAGCACTGAAGCTTTCTTT
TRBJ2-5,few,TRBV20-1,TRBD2,CSAIWRGETQYF,TGCAGTGCTATCTGGCGGGGGGAGACCCAGTACTTC
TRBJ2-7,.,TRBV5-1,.,CASSLARSVGTYEQYF,TGCGCCAGCAGCTTGGCCCGGTCTGTGGGCACATACGAGCAGTACTTC
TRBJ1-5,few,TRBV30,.,CAWSVRTANQPQHF,TGTGCCTGGAGTGTACGGACAGCCAATCAGCCCCAGCATTTT
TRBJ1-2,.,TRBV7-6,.,CASSFSGTSRNGYTF,TGTGCCAGCAGCTTCTCGGGGACCTCTAGAAATGGCTACACCTTC
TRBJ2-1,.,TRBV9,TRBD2,CASSVDLSGGYNEQFF,TGTGCCAGCAGCGTCGACCTTAGCGGGGGGTACAATGAGCAGTTCTTC
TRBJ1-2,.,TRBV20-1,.,CSARDNRQRDGYTF,TGCAGTGCTAGAGATAACAGACAACGGGATGGCTACACCTTC
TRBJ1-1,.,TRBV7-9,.,CASSPDGTNTEAFF,TGTGCCAGCAGCCCCGACGGGACGAACACTGAAGCTTTCTTT
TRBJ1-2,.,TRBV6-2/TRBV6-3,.,CTSSYLEYTGYTF,TGTACCAGCAGTTACCTCGAATATACCGGCTACACCTTC
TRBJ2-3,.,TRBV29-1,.,CSVVFSSTDTQYF,TGCAGCGTTGTTTTTAGCAGCACAGATACGCAGTATTTT
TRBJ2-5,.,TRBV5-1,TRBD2,CASSFGTSGGNKETQYF,TGCGCCAGCAGCTTCGGGACTAGCGGAGGAAACAAAGAGACCCAGTACTTC
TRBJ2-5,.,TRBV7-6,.,CASSLTRQARQETQYF,TGTGCCAGCAGCTTAACGCGTCAGGCTCGTCAAGAGACCCAGTACTTC
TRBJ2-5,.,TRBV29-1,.,CSVDSGTQYF,TGCAGCGTTGATTCTGGGACCCAGTACTTC
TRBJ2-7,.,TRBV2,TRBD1,CASSATGQGLEQYF,TGTGCCAGCAGTGCAACGGGACAGGGTCTCGAGCAGTACTTC
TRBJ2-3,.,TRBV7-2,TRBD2,CASSLWGGRPDTQYF,TGTGCCAGCAGCTTATGGGGAGGGAGGCCAGATACGCAGTATTTT
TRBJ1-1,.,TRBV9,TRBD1,CASSPGDRGKTEAFF,TGTGCCAGCAGCCCCGGGGACAGGGGAAAGACTGAAGCTTTCTTT
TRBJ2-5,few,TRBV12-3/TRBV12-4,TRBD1,CASSLRDRVLKTQYF,TGTGCCAGCAGTTTAAGGGACAGGGTTTTGAAGACCCAGTACTTC